The 17 T cell receptor beta chains in this list originate from one sample, sequenced in a study of cytomegalovirus exposure and HLA in healthy donors. PCR amplification relied on 60 Vbeta primers (plus 13 Jbeta primers). Assay used: immunoSEQ multiplex PCR; TCRdb lists only in-frame clones, some missing. The data contain about 120,000 clones, approximately 75% of them singletons. Sequenced: PBMCs. These receptors originate from a middle-aged man in good health and CMV-seronegative.

This clone occurred a few times. CDR3 in amino acids: CASAEVSLAKNIQYF. The CDR3 DNA follows: TGCGCCAGCGCGGAGGTCAGTTTAGCCAAAAACATTCAGTACTTC. The chain uses TRBV5-1 and TRBJ2-4, with a possible D match to TRBD2 (5 bases). From germline, CDR1 is SGHRS and CDR2 YFSETQ. Trimming took 7 bases from V and 0 from J, leaving 14 bases between them. The CDR3 has 15 residues.

The rearrangement uses TRBV9 and TRBJ1-1; perhaps TRBD1 as D (6 bases). The CDR3 totals 13 residues. The V end lost 3 bases, the J end lost 10 bases, and 16 bases lay between the germline ends. Germline loops: CDR1 SGDLS, CDR2 YYNGEE. The CDR3 region has the DNA TGTGCCAGCAGCGCGCAGGGGATTCCGAGAGCTTTCTTT. Encoded protein: CASSAQGIPRAFF.

The V and J genes are TRBV6-1 and TRBJ1-3, with no clear D. The CDR3 covers 13 residues. Germline values: CDR1 MNHNS, CDR2 SASEGT. V was trimmed by 3 bases and J by 8 bases, leaving 11 bases between them. CDR3 nucleotides: TGTGCCAGCAGTGAGGCTTGGCGGGACACCATATATTTT. Translation gives CASSEAWRDTIYF.

In the case of this clone: Other DNA variants within this sample encode the same CDR3. V usage is TRBV29-1 and J usage is TRBJ1-4, with 11 nucleotides matching TRBD1. Germline-derived CDR1 and CDR2 are SQVTM and ANQGSEA. The CDR3 covers 13 residues. The V and J ends lost 7 bases and 7 bases, in that order; junction bases with no gene match: 5. CDR3: CSGGTGGGEKLFF. The CDR3 bases are TGCAGCGGAGGGACAGGGGGGGGTGAAAAACTGTTTTTT.

The genes are TRBV7-9 and TRBJ2-3; tentative D call: TRBD2 (5 bases). Between the trimmed V and J ends, which lost 7 bases and 3 bases, there was a span of 8 bases. CDR1 and CDR2 (germline): SEHNR, FQNEAQ (reference sequence). The CDR3 totals 12 residues. Here the CDR3 reads CASTSGTDTQYF. CDR3 coding DNA: TGTGCCAGCACGTCGGGGACAGATACGCAGTATTTT.

The J gene is TRBJ2-7, the V gene TRBV7-8; TRBD1 matches 9 bases. CDR3 length: 17 amino acids. V shed 1 base, J shed 3 bases, and the junction held 10 bases outside the gene matches. CDR1 and CDR2 from the germline V gene are SGHVS and FQNEAQ. CDR3 loop: CASSLVRTGVRYYEQYF. DNA for the CDR3: TGTGCCAGCAGCTTAGTCCGGACAGGGGTTCGTTACTACGAGCAGTACTTC.

This clone appeared once. The genes are TRBV5-1 and TRBJ2-7; TRBD2 aligns across 8 bases. The CDR3 runs 15 residues. Per germline, CDR1 SGHRS and CDR2 YFSETQ. V lost 2 bases and J lost 2; bases outside the gene matches: 6. The CDR3 region is CASSFISGTTYEQYF. The CDR3 DNA reads as TGCGCCAGCAGCTTCATTAGCGGGACAACCTACGAGCAGTACTTC.

This chain uses TRBV5-1 with TRBJ2-1, with 7 bases fitting TRBD1. The CDR3 totals 15 residues. From germline, CDR1 is SGHRS and CDR2 YFSETQ. Losses at the gene ends were 4 bases for V and 1 base for J; bases not matched to a gene: 5. The CDR3 DNA reads TGCGCCAGCAGCATGGACAGGCTGTCCTACAATGAGCAGTTCTTC. Translated: CASSMDRLSYNEQFF.

The V and J genes are TRBV11-2 and TRBJ2-5; no clear D gene. V was clipped by 2 bases and J by 5 bases, with 6 bases between them. Germline CDR1 is SGHAT and CDR2 is FQNNGV. The CDR3 totals 12 residues. In nucleotides, the CDR3 is TGTGCCAGCAGCTTAATTATGGAGACCCAGTACTTC. This codes for CASSLIMETQYF.

The chain employs TRBV11-3 and TRBJ2-1; the match to TRBD2 covers 10 bases. Germline assignment: CDR1 SGHNT and CDR2 YENEEA. CDR3 length: 15 amino acids. V lost 5 bases to trimming and J lost 9 bases; unmatched junction nucleotides: 10. This CDR3 is CASSLRTSGNSEQFF. For the CDR3, the DNA is TGTGCCAGCAGCCTTCGGACTAGCGGCAACAGTGAGCAGTTCTTC. Combining the CDR3 with reference TRBV11-3 and TRBJ2-1 gives the whole variable domain EAGVVQSPRYKIIEKKQPVAFWCNPISGHNTLYWYLQNLGQGPELLIRYENEEAVDDSQLPKDRFSAERLKGVDSTLKIQPAELGDSAVYLCASSLRTSGNSEQFFGPGTRLTVL.

This clone was counted a single time. The chain recombines TRBV7-9 with TRBJ1-1, with a tentative D call TRBD1 (5 bases). V lost 5 bases, J lost 2 bases, and 12 bases lay in between. The CDR3 loop spans 14 amino acids. Germline assignment: CDR1 SEHNR and CDR2 FQNEAQ (reference sequence). The CDR3 is CASSPDIFNTEAFF. Written as DNA, the CDR3 is TGTGCCAGCAGCCCGGACATCTTCAACACTGAAGCTTTCTTT.

This chain uses TRBV28 with TRBJ1-1; 9 nucleotides align to TRBD1. Germline V gene sequence: CDR1 MDHEN, CDR2 SYDVKM. V was pared by 7 bases and J by 1 base, with 10 bases of the junction left unmatched. CDR3 length equals 16 residues. CDR3 DNA sequence: TGTGCCAGCACCAACGGACAGGGGCGGAAGAACACTGAAGCTTTCTTT. It encodes CASTNGQGRKNTEAFF.

As regards this clone: At one end, the junction sequence differs from germline, possibly due to a read error. The V call is TRBV4-3, the J call TRBJ2-6, with TRBD1 as a possible D gene (5 bases). Germline assignment: CDR1 LGHNA and CDR2 YSLEER. This CDR3 contains 15 residues. This chain's CDR3 is CASSQGETGANGLTF. CDR3 in DNA: TGCGCCAGCAGCCAAGGGGAAACTGGGGCCAACGGCCTGACTTTC.

This chain joins TRBV5-1 and TRBJ1-6; D uncertain. Germline CDR1 is SGHRS and CDR2 is YFSETQ. The V end lost 2 bases, the J end lost 0 bases, and 9 bases lay between the germline ends. The CDR3 spans 16 residues. This CDR3 reads CASSFGESSYNSPLHF. CDR3 nucleotides: TGCGCCAGCAGCTTCGGGGAAAGCTCCTATAATTCACCCCTCCACTTT.

The chain is built from TRBV19 and TRBJ2-2; TRBD1 is a possible D gene (6 bases). Looked up from germline, CDR1 is LNHDA and CDR2 is SQIVND (reference sequence). The CDR3 loop spans 13 amino acids. V was trimmed by 5 bases and J by 7 bases, leaving 11 bases between them. The CDR3 coding sequence is TGTGCCAGTAGTTTCCACAGGGACGGGGAGCTGTTTTTT. Translating it yields CASSFHRDGELFF. Variable domain in full (rest from reference TRBV19 and TRBJ2-2): DGGITQSPKYLFRKEGQNVTLSCEQNLNHDAMYWYRQDPGQGLRLIYYSQIVNDFQKGDIAEGYSVSREKKESFPLTVTSAQKNPTAFYLCASSFHRDGELFFGEGSRLTVL.

The chain links TRBV5-1 to TRBJ2-1, with D maybe TRBD2 (6 bases). CDR3 length: 15 amino acids. Germline V lookup: CDR1 SGHRS, CDR2 YFSETQ. Trimming shortened V by 0 bases and J by 3 bases, and 10 bases separated the two germline ends. The CDR3 region has the DNA TGCGCCAGCAGCTTGGCGGGGGACGACTACAATGAGCAGTTCTTC. As protein: CASSLAGDDYNEQFF.

This chain links TRBV9 with TRBJ2-3; 11 bases map to TRBD2. Germline CDR1 and CDR2: SGDLS and YYNGEE. V dropped 0 bases and J dropped 0; count of bases not matched to a gene: 6. This CDR3 has 18 amino acids. CDR3 nucleotide sequence: TGTGCCAGCAGCGTAGGATTAGCGGGGGGGACTAGCACAGATACGCAGTATTTT. It yields the protein CASSVGLAGGTSTDTQYF.